Listed here are 22 T cell receptor beta chains from one sample, sequenced in a study of Tregs in tolerant kidney transplant recipients. Sequenced by immunoSEQ multiplex PCR; TCRdb stores in-frame clones only, minus some. The sample lists roughly 49,000 clones, 75% to 95% occurring once. Sequenced: Tregs from blood. The receptors come from a human donor in good health.

The chain carries TRBV5-1 and TRBJ2-5; 8 bases agree with TRBD2. Germline V lookup: CDR1 SGHRS, CDR2 YFSETQ. The J segment lost 3 bases and the V segment lost 3 bases, leaving 4 bases of the junction unmatched. CDR3 size: 14 residues. CDR3 region: CASSWGTREETQYF. DNA for the CDR3: TGCGCCAGCAGCTGGGGGACTAGGGAAGAGACCCAGTACTTC.

The chain has TRBV7-2 and TRBJ2-5; 10 bases agree with TRBD2. Germline V gene sequence: CDR1 SGHTA, CDR2 FQGNSA. With 2 bases clipped from V and 5 bases from J, the junction kept 8 bases outside the gene matches. This CDR3 is 16 amino acids long. The CDR3 nucleotides read TGTGCCAGCAGCTTAACCGGACTAGCGGATTTGGAGACCCAGTACTTC. Translation gives CASSLTGLADLETQYF.

This chain uses TRBV5-1 with TRBJ1-1; D ambiguous. Trimming stripped 4 bases from V and 1 base from J, with 5 bases between. CDR3 size: 12 residues. Germline CDR1 and CDR2: SGHRS and YFSETQ. CDR3 bases: TGCGCCAGCAGCGCAGGGAACACTGAAGCTTTCTTT. As protein: CASSAGNTEAFF.

This chain joins TRBV5-1 and TRBJ1-4; weak D call: TRBD1 (5 bases). The CDR3 is made up of 13 amino acids. Germline V lookup: CDR1 SGHRS, CDR2 YFSETQ. The ends were cut back, 2 bases at V and 5 bases at J, with 7 bases in the middle. The CDR3 DNA reads TGCGCCAGCAGCTTCCAGGGCAATGAAAAACTGTTTTTT. Its translation: CASSFQGNEKLFF.

The CDR3 region has the DNA TGTGCCAGCAGCCCGGTGAGGAGCAATCAGCCCCAGCATTTT. Protein: CASSPVRSNQPQHF. The rearrangement uses TRBV5-8 and TRBJ1-5; D remains ambiguous. This CDR3 is 14 amino acids long. V was trimmed by 4 bases and J by 1 base, leaving 9 bases between them. The germline V gene encodes CDR1 SGHTS and CDR2 YDEGEE.

The rearrangement uses TRBV27 and TRBJ1-2, with a weak D call TRBD1 (6 bases). Trimming stripped 6 bases from V and 7 bases from J, with 18 bases between. The CDR3 has 14 amino acids. Germline-derived CDR1 and CDR2 are MNHEY and SMNVEV (reference sequence). Here the CDR3 DNA reads TGTGCCAGCAGCCCATCCAGGGGTTACAGTGGCTACACCTTC. This codes for CASSPSRGYSGYTF.

V usage is TRBV5-4 and J usage is TRBJ1-1; D might be TRBD1 (6 bases). The V end lost 4 bases, the J end lost 4 bases, and 14 bases lay between the germline ends. Germline CDR1 and CDR2: SGHNT and YYREEE (reference sequence). The CDR3 totals 14 residues. The CDR3 here is CASSGGGLRTEAFF. CDR3 bases: TGTGCCAGCAGCGGCGGGGGGCTTCGCACTGAAGCTTTCTTT. The full variable domain, its missing parts supplied by reference TRBV5-4 and TRBJ1-1, is ETGVTQSPTHLIKTRGQQVTLRCSSQSGHNTVSWYQQALGQGPQFIFQYYREEENGRGNFPPRFSGLQFPNYSSELNVNALELDDSALYLCASSGGGLRTEAFFGQGTRLTVV.

V is TRBV27 and J is TRBJ2-7; 8 nucleotides align to TRBD2. Germline V gene data show CDR1 as MNHEY and CDR2 as SMNVEV (reference sequence). The V segment lost 3 bases and the J segment 3 bases; nucleotides outside the gene matches: 4. The CDR3 has 14 residues. The CDR3 sequence is CASSFGTRIYEQYF. As DNA, the CDR3 is TGTGCCAGCAGTTTCGGGACTAGAATCTACGAGCAGTACTTC.

CDR3 residues: CASSLVQGIGYGYTF. DNA for the CDR3: TGTGCCAGCAGCTTGGTACAGGGGATCGGCTATGGCTACACCTTC. The chain employs TRBV27 and TRBJ1-2; 7 positions match TRBD1. CDR3 length equals 15 residues. With 6 bases clipped from V and 4 bases from J, the junction kept 11 bases outside the gene matches. CDR1 MNHEY and CDR2 SMNVEV come from the germline V gene (reference sequence).

The chain has TRBV7-9 and TRBJ2-5; no clear D. Matching the DNA end better, TRBJ2-7 makes the J call doubtful. Germline CDR1 is SEHNR and CDR2 is FQNEAQ (reference sequence). This CDR3 spans 14 amino acids. The CDR3 is CASSPQRVSYEQYF. As DNA, the CDR3 is TGTGCCAGCAGCCCCCAACGGGTCTCCTACGAGCAGTACTTC.

This clone was picked up one time. The chain joins TRBV5-1 to TRBJ2-5; TRBD2 matches at 8 bases. This CDR3 has 17 amino acids. Germline V lookup: CDR1 SGHRS, CDR2 YFSETQ. The junction had 12 bases not matched to a gene; V was cut back by 0 bases and J by 5 bases. CDR3 nucleotide sequence: TGCGCCAGCAGCTTGGCGAGGGTAGCGGGGAAGAGGGAGACCCAGTACTTC. Protein: CASSLARVAGKRETQYF.

This chain connects TRBV25-1 to TRBJ1-6; D unclear. The length of the CDR3 is 13 residues. Looked up from germline, CDR1 is MGHDK and CDR2 is SYGVNS. V was shortened by 1 base and J by 9 bases, with 7 bases between the two germline ends. The CDR3 DNA reads TGTGCCAGCAGTGAATTTGGGAGTTCACCCCTCCACTTT. As protein: CASSEFGSSPLHF. Filled out from reference TRBV25-1 and TRBJ1-6, the complete variable domain reads EADIYQTPRYLVIGTGKKITLECSQTMGHDKMYWYQQDPGMELHLIHYSYGVNSTEKGDLSSESTVSRIRTEHFPLTLESARPSHTSQYLCASSEFGSSPLHFGNGTRLTVT.

There are a few counts of this clone. The rearrangement links TRBV9 to TRBJ2-1, with D possibly TRBD2 on 5 matching bases. Per the germline V gene, CDR1 is SGDLS and CDR2 is YYNGEE. V was pared by 0 bases and J by 0 bases, with 13 bases between. The CDR3 extends over 17 amino acids. CDR3 nucleotide sequence: TGTGCCAGCAGCGTAGTGAATTCGGGATACTCCTACAATGAGCAGTTCTTC. Its protein product is CASSVVNSGYSYNEQFF.

The chain uses TRBV5-1 and TRBJ1-2; 7 bases are shared with TRBD1. V lost 3 bases and J lost 0; bases outside the gene matches: 5. The CDR3 runs to 15 residues. CDR1 is SGHRS, CDR2 YFSETQ, per germline. The CDR3 region is CASSSGTEANYGYTF. The CDR3 bases are TGCGCCAGCAGCTCCGGGACAGAAGCTAACTATGGCTACACCTTC.

This chain links TRBV13 with TRBJ1-1; the D gene is possibly TRBD1 (6 bases). The CDR3 is 14 amino acids. V was shortened by 5 bases and J by 4 bases, with 14 bases between the two germline ends. Germline CDR1 and CDR2: PRHDT and FYEKMQ (reference sequence). The CDR3 DNA is TGTGCCAGCAGCCCCCGAGGAGGGGGCACTGAAGCTTTCTTT. Its protein is CASSPRGGGTEAFF.

The J gene is TRBJ1-2, the V gene TRBV4-2; D not certain. This CDR3 has 15 amino acids. Germline V lookup: CDR1 LGHNA, CDR2 YNFKEQ. V dropped 0 bases and J dropped 4 bases, with 12 bases sitting between them. In nucleotides, the CDR3 is TGTGCCAGCAGCCAAGATTTCCCGGCAAGCTATGGCTACACCTTC. It translates to CASSQDFPASYGYTF.

The CDR3 DNA sequence: TGTGCCAGCAGTGGCCCCGGGACAGGCGACACTGAAGCTTTCTTT. Translation gives CASSGPGTGDTEAFF. J is TRBJ1-1 and V is TRBV6-5, with TRBD1 identical over 8 bases. J lost 3 bases, V lost 5 bases, and 8 bases had no gene match. The CDR3 runs 15 residues. CDR1 and CDR2 from the germline V gene are MNHEY and SVGAGI.

This clone came up a few times. The chain is built from TRBV6-5 and TRBJ2-7; D remains unclear. CDR3 length: 14 residues. V was clipped by 4 bases and J by 2 bases, with 12 bases between them. CDR1 and CDR2 (germline): MNHEY, SVGAGI. DNA for the CDR3: TGTGCCAGCAGTTGGTCGGGTCAACCCTACGAGCAGTACTTC. Its translation is CASSWSGQPYEQYF.

The chain recombines TRBV19 with TRBJ2-5; D is ambiguous. CDR3 length: 11 amino acids. V was cut by 3 bases and J by 5 bases, with 4 bases left in between. The germline CDR1 and CDR2 sequences are LNHDA and SQIVND (reference sequence). The CDR3 DNA is TGTGCCAGTAGTATGGGGGAGACCCAGTACTTC. Its translation: CASSMGETQYF.

The chain carries TRBV7-9 and TRBJ2-1, with D unresolved. Germline V gene lookup returns CDR1 SEHNR and CDR2 FQNEAQ (reference sequence). This CDR3 is built from 16 residues. V lost 4 bases and J lost 5, with 18 bases in between. The DNA for the CDR3 is TGTGCCAGCAGCTCATATTTGGATTGGCGGCACAATGAGCAGTTCTTC. Translating gives CASSSYLDWRHNEQFF. The variable domain in full, completed from reference TRBV7-9 and TRBJ2-1, reads DTGVSQNPRHKITKRGQNVTFRCDPISEHNRLYWYRQTLGQGPEFLTYFQNEAQLEKSRLLSDRFSAERPKGSFSTLEIQRTEQGDSAMYLCASSSYLDWRHNEQFFGPGTRLTVL.

V usage is TRBV5-1 and J usage is TRBJ2-5; D is unclear. The CDR3 totals 16 residues. Per the germline V gene, CDR1 is SGHRS and CDR2 is YFSETQ. The ends were cut back, 0 bases at V and 3 bases at J, with 15 bases in the middle. The CDR3: CASSLAFIVNKETQYF. DNA of the CDR3: TGCGCCAGCAGCTTGGCTTTTATCGTCAATAAAGAGACCCAGTACTTC.

V gene TRBV5-1 combines with J gene TRBJ1-2; the D gene is possibly TRBD1 (6 bases). In germline, CDR1 is SGHRS, CDR2 YFSETQ. CDR3 size: 13 residues. Trimming took 5 bases from V and 3 from J, leaving 11 bases between them. CDR3 sequence (DNA): TGCGCCAGCAGACCAGGGGTTGACTATGGCTACACCTTC. Translation gives CASRPGVDYGYTF.